This is a list of T cell receptor beta chains from one sample in a study of regulatory dendritic cells for organ transplantation. Their antigen targets remain unknown. The method was immunoSEQ multiplex PCR; TCRdb's version includes in-frame clones alone and lacks a portion of them. The sample holds about 3,500 clones, roughly three fifths seen once. The specimen sequenced was memory CD8+ T cells from blood cultured with dendritic cells. The receptors derive from a human donor in good health. The CDR3 runs from the conserved cysteine through the conserved F or W. A D gene is named only where the DNA matches it firmly. Clone size appears in some rows only: once, few, many, or a class for an expanded clone.

-	TRBV11-3	TRBJ2-5	TRBD2	TGTGCCAGCAGCCCACGGACTAGCTTGACAGAGACCCAGTACTTC	CASSPRTSLTETQYF
medium-sized	TRBV6-5	TRBJ1-1	TRBD1	TGTGCCAGCAGTTACTCGTTGGGACAGAGGACTGAAGCTTTCTTT	CASSYSLGQRTEAFF
once	TRBV27	TRBJ2-5	-	TGTGCCAGCAGTTTTTCCGGGATTTGGGAGACCCAGTACTTC	CASSFSGIWETQYF
few	TRBV7-2	TRBJ2-7	-	TGTGCCAGCAGCCCTACACCCCCTAGCGTGGTGTACTTC	CASSPTPPSVVYF
-	TRBV7-9	TRBJ2-2	-	TGTGCCAGCAGCTCCGGGACACAAATTAACACCGGGGAGCTGTTTTTT	CASSSGTQINTGELFF
medium-sized	TRBV19	TRBJ1-1	-	TGTGCCAGTAGTATCGTCCTTGTGAACACTGAAGCTTTCTTT	CASSIVLVNTEAFF
-	TRBV4-1	TRBJ1-3	-	TGCGCCAGCAGCCCCGGACAAGCGCGCTACGGAAACACCATATATTTT	CASSPGQARYGNTIYF
once	TRBV7-2	TRBJ1-3	-	TGTGCCAGCAGCTTACACGGATCGAGGCGCTCTGGAAACACCATATATTTT	CASSLHGSRRSGNTIYF
-	TRBV27	TRBJ1-1	-	TGTGCCAGCAGGATCGCAGGGATTATGAACACTGAAGCTTTCTTT	CASRIAGIMNTEAFF
-	TRBV19	TRBJ1-5	-	TGTGCCAGTAGTATACTTTCTGAGCAGCCCCAGCATTTT	CASSILSEQPQHF
medium-sized	TRBV2	TRBJ2-2	TRBD2	TGTGCCAGCACGGGGGGGCCGAACACCGGGGAGCTGTTTTTT	CASTGGPNTGELFF
few	TRBV2	TRBJ1-5	TRBD1	TGTGCCAGCAGTGAGGGGACAGCTTATCAGCCCCAGCATTTT	CASSEGTAYQPQHF
-	TRBV7-6	TRBJ1-5	-	TGTGCCAGCAGCTTAGGGACACTTCAGCCCCAGCATTTT	CASSLGTLQPQHF
few	TRBV25-1	TRBJ1-1	TRBD1	TGTGCCAGCAGTCCTCTTCCGGGACAGGAGAACACTGAAGCTTTCTTT	CASSPLPGQENTEAFF
-	TRBV9	TRBJ1-6	TRBD1	TGTGCCAGCAGCGAACAGGGGAGCTCCTATAATTCACCCCTCCACTTT	CASSEQGSSYNSPLHF
-	TRBV4-1	TRBJ2-1	-	TGCGCCAGCAGCCAAGACAGGGGCCATGAGCAGTTCTTC	CASSQDRGHEQFF
few	TRBV11-3	TRBJ2-2	TRBD2	TGTGCCAGCAGCTCCGGGGGGTTGACCGGGGAGCTGTTTTTT	CASSSGGLTGELFF
few	TRBV12-5	TRBJ1-1	-	TGTGCTAGTGGTTTGGGCAGGGTCGGGAACACTGAAGCTTTCTTT	CASGLGRVGNTEAFF
-	TRBV6-5	TRBJ2-7	-	TGTGCCAGCGGCCTGCAATACGAGCAGTACTTC	CASGLQYEQYF
few	TRBV4-1	TRBJ2-2	-	TGCGCCAGCAGCCATGAAAGGGGGAACACCGGGGAGCTGTTTTTT	CASSHERGNTGELFF
-	TRBV11-2	TRBJ1-4	-	TGTGCCAGCAGCTTAGAATACGGACTAGGGGAAAAACTGTTTTTT	CASSLEYGLGEKLFF
few	TRBV27	TRBJ1-6	TRBD1	TGTGCCAGCAGTTTATTATCCCCGACAGGGGGAACTTCACCCCTCCACTTT	CASSLLSPTGGTSPLHF
-	TRBV6-1	TRBJ1-1	-	TGTGCCAGCAGTGAAAGAGAGGCAGGGTCTGAAGCTTTCTTT	CASSEREAGSEAFF
once	TRBV6-4	TRBJ2-1	TRBD2	TGTGCCAGCAGTGACGGTGAGCGGGGGGGCAATGAGCAGTTCTTC	CASSDGERGGNEQFF
-	TRBV4-3	TRBJ1-5	-	TGCGCCAGCAGCCAAGATACTTCACAGAATCAGCCCCAGCATTTT	CASSQDTSQNQPQHF
few	TRBV7-9	TRBJ1-4	-	TGTGCCAGCAGCCCCGGGGGGACAACTAATGAAAAACTGTTTTTT	CASSPGGTTNEKLFF
-	TRBV7-8	TRBJ2-7	TRBD2	TGTGCCAGCAGCTCCGGACTAGCGGGGTTTGGTGAGCAGTACTTC	CASSSGLAGFGEQYF
-	TRBV18	TRBJ1-1	-	TGTGCCAGCTCACCACCGTTGACCTTAGTACGGGGGTCCACGAACACTGAAGCTTTCTTT	CASSPPLTLVRGSTNTEAFF
-	TRBV7-8	TRBJ1-3	TRBD1	TGTGCCAGCAGCTCGGACAGGAGCTCTGGAAACACCATATATTTT	CASSSDRSSGNTIYF
-	TRBV25-1	TRBJ2-7	-	TGTGCCAGCAGAAATTCGGGAAGCTACGAGCAGTACTTC	CASRNSGSYEQYF
-	TRBV4-2	TRBJ2-3	-	TGTGCCAGCAGCCAAGATTCCAGGGGAACAGATACGCAGTATTTT	CASSQDSRGTDTQYF
-	TRBV7-2	TRBJ2-7	-	TGTGCCAGCAGCTTACGGTACGACTACGAGCAGTACTTC	CASSLRYDYEQYF
few	TRBV5-8	TRBJ2-1	TRBD1	TGTGCCAGCAGCATACAGGGGGGCCCCTACAATGAGCAGTTCTTC	CASSIQGGPYNEQFF
-	TRBV7-3	TRBJ2-3	-	TGTGCCAGCAGCTTAACAGGCGGGGTAGGGGATACGCAGTATTTT	CASSLTGGVGDTQYF
-	TRBV9	TRBJ2-1	-	TGTGCCAGCAGCGTCGAACAGGCCCCTCTAAACAATGAGCAGTTCTTC	CASSVEQAPLNNEQFF
few	TRBV19	TRBJ1-1	-	TGTGCCAGTAGTATCGGCAGGGTATTCGCTTTCTTT	CASSIGRVFAFF
few	TRBV9	TRBJ2-1	-	TGTGCCAGCAGCAATAGACACCACACCTTGGCAGATGAGCAGTTCTTC	CASSNRHHTLADEQFF
-	TRBV9	TRBJ1-5	-	TGTGCCAGCAGCCCAGGGGTCGGTCAGCCCCAGCATTTT	CASSPGVGQPQHF
-	TRBV7-8	TRBJ1-2	TRBD1	TGTGCCAGCAGCTTAGCGGGACAGGGGGCGCATGGCTACACCTTC	CASSLAGQGAHGYTF
-	TRBV7-2	TRBJ2-7	-	TGTGCCAGCAGCCCGATGACTGGCGTTCAGCGGTACGAGCAGTACTTC	CASSPMTGVQRYEQYF
-	TRBV2	TRBJ2-5	TRBD2	TGTGCCAGCAGCTCCCCCGGAGCGGGGGGGCCTGAGACCCAGTACTTC	CASSSPGAGGPETQYF
-	TRBV7-2	TRBJ1-1	-	TGTGCCAGCAGCTTAGAATTATGGGGGGGCACTGAAGCTTTCTTT	CASSLELWGGTEAFF
-	TRBV27	TRBJ2-5	-	TGTGCCAGCATGGGATGGACAGAAGAGACCCAGTACTTC	CASMGWTEETQYF
-	TRBV14	TRBJ2-1	TRBD1	TGTGCCAGCAGCCAAGGGACAGGGTGGGACGATGAGCAGTTCTTC	CASSQGTGWDDEQFF
-	TRBV7-8	TRBJ2-3	TRBD2	TGTGCCAGCAGCCCCGGCGGGGGGGCGGCGAATACGCAGTATTTT	CASSPGGGAANTQYF
medium-sized	TRBV13	TRBJ2-1	TRBD2	TGTGCCAGCAGCTACCTAGCGGGGAGTTTGAATGAGCAGTTCTTC	CASSYLAGSLNEQFF
-	TRBV11-1	TRBJ2-2	-	TGTGCCAGCAGCTTTGCAGGGGCCGGGGAGCTGTTTTTT	CASSFAGAGELFF
-	TRBV5-1	TRBJ2-1	TRBD1	TGCGCCAGCAGCTCGGGACAGAGCTCCTACAATGAGCAGTTCTTC	CASSSGQSSYNEQFF
few	TRBV13	TRBJ2-2	TRBD2	TGTGCCAGCAGCTTAATAGCGGGGGGTAACACCGGGGAGCTGTTTTTT	CASSLIAGGNTGELFF
medium-sized	TRBV6-4	TRBJ2-3	TRBD2	TGTGCCAGCAGTGTTCTAGCGGGGGCCCCCACAGATACGCAGTATTTT	CASSVLAGAPTDTQYF
-	TRBV6-8	TRBJ2-2	-	TGTGCCAGCAGTTACGCGGGGGAGCTGTTTTTT	CASSYAGELFF
medium-sized	TRBV4-3	TRBJ1-1	TRBD1	TGCGCCAGCAGCCAAGCTAGGGGACAGGACACTGAAGCTTTCTTT	CASSQARGQDTEAFF
-	TRBV5-5	TRBJ1-6	-	TGTGCCAGCAGCTTGTACTCCGGACTGTCACCCCTCCACTTT	CASSLYSGLSPLHF
-	TRBV5-6	TRBJ1-4	TRBD1	TGTGCCAGCAGTCGCCGACAGGGGGCTATTGAAAAACTGTTTTTT	CASSRRQGAIEKLFF